The sequence of this TCR beta chain was determined in a study of blood T cell repertoires in COVID-19. Patients in Seattle were enrolled during active infection, then followed longitudinally. Per the original methods: Quantification of nucleated cells was approximated via reference gene primer amplification. The assay was immunoSEQ multiplex PCR, and TCRdb's table has in-frame clones only and misses some. V, J and clone size are those of that table, while D and trimming were read from the DNA. The sample consists of more than 250,000 clones, 90% of them appearing once. This CDR3 comprises 15 residues. Germline loops: CDR1 MNHEY, CDR2 SVGAGI. The junction had 4 bases not matched to a gene; V was cut back by 5 bases and J by 0 bases.

This sequence originates from a woman between 50 and 59 years old with COVID-19, enrolled during active disease. This sequence joins TRBV6-5 and TRBJ2-3; TRBD2 aligns across 8 bases. The source material was peripheral blood. The CDR3 here is CASSIREGSTDTQYF. For the CDR3, the DNA is TGTGCCAGCAGTATCCGGGAGGGTAGCACAGATACGCAGTATTTT.